The 14 T cell receptor beta chains reported below all come from one sample, sequenced in a study of identical twins. TCRdb reprocessed the 5' RACE reads via MiXCR and lists one record per CDR3 protein. The sample shows 1,800,000 or so distinct CDR3 sequences, around 29% of them seen only once. The specimen was cord blood. These receptors were taken from a newborn girl in good health.

This clonotype turned up a few times. V gene TRBV28 combines with J gene TRBJ1-2; D is undetermined. This CDR3 region has 13 residues. CDR1 is MDHEN, CDR2 SYDVKM, per germline. Trimming removed 6 bases at V and 0 bases at J, with 8 bases between. The CDR3 is CASRTSPNYGYTF. The DNA of the CDR3 is TGTGCCAGCAGGACCAGTCCTAACTATGGCTACACCTTC.

This CDR3 reads CASSKGGVDTGELFF. CDR3 nucleotide sequence: TGTGCCAGCAGCAAAGGAGGGGTGGACACCGGGGAGCTGTTTTTT. This chain links TRBV21-1 with TRBJ2-2; the D segment call TRBD1 is taken from the table without a DNA check. TRBV21-1 is a pseudogene locus. The CDR3 consists of 15 residues.

V is TRBV11-2 and J is TRBJ1-1; 8 bases line up with TRBD1. Germline trimming cut 4 bases from V and 7 bases from J; bases unmatched to any gene: 5. Germline loops: CDR1 SGHAT, CDR2 FQNNGV. The CDR3 is 13 residues long. The CDR3 DNA reads TGTGCCAGCAGCTCGGACAGGGATCTTGAAGCTTTCTTT. Translating it yields CASSSDRDLEAFF.

A note on this clonotype: This could be a read error, since a much larger clone is one nucleotide away. The V call is TRBV5-5, the J call TRBJ1-4; TRBD1 matches 9 bases. The CDR3 length is 14 residues. CDR1 is SGHKS and CDR2 is YYEKEE in the germline V gene (reference sequence). V trimming: 3 bases; J trimming: 6 bases; junction bases outside the gene matches: 3. The CDR3 protein is CASSWTGDDEKLFF. The DNA of the CDR3 is TGTGCCAGCAGCTGGACAGGGGACGATGAAAAACTGTTTTTT.

The rearrangement uses TRBV4-2 and TRBJ1-6; tentatively, D is TRBD1 (5 bases). Germline CDR1 reads LGHNA; CDR2 reads YNFKEQ. V lost 1 base to trimming and J lost 7 bases, with 8 bases between them. CDR3 length: 14 amino acids. The CDR3: CASSQGQRNSPLHF. DNA for the CDR3: TGTGCCAGCAGCCAAGGACAGCGAAATTCACCCCTCCACTTT.

Note on this clonotype: At one end the junction does not follow the germline gene, possibly because of a read error. The V gene is TRBV5-1, the J gene TRBJ2-7; perhaps TRBD1 as D (6 bases). The V gene's germline CDR1 is SGHRS and CDR2 YFSETQ. The CDR3 spans 14 residues. CDR3 amino acids: CASRPRDTTYVQYF. The CDR3 coding sequence is TGCGCCAGCAGGCCTCGGGACACCACCTACGTGCAGTACTTC.

This clonotype was recorded a few times. This chain uses TRBV28 with TRBJ2-3, with D uncertain. The V end was cut by 7 bases, the J end by 2 bases, with 22 bases between. The germline V gene has CDR1 MDHEN and CDR2 SYDVKM. This CDR3 is built from 17 residues. CDR3 sequence reads: CASISEVGWGFTDTQYF. As DNA, the CDR3 is TGTGCCAGCATCTCAGAGGTCGGATGGGGATTCACAGATACGCAGTATTTT.

This chain uses TRBV18 with TRBJ1-1; D is possibly TRBD1 (5 bases). CDR3 size: 16 residues. Deletions cut 8 bases from V and 0 bases from J, with 19 bases between. Germline V gene lookup returns CDR1 KGHSH and CDR2 LQKENI. This CDR3 reads CASPRQSSEVNTEAFF. The DNA for the CDR3 is TGTGCCAGCCCACGACAGAGCTCAGAGGTGAACACTGAAGCTTTCTTT.

This clonotype has a count of ten or more. This chain joins TRBV6-5 and TRBJ2-7; a possible D gene is TRBD2 (6 bases). CDR1 MNHEY and CDR2 SVGAGI come from the germline V gene. V was cut by 2 bases and J by 3 bases, with 11 bases left in between. The CDR3 runs to 14 residues. The CDR3 DNA reads TGTGCCAGCAGTTACGGTAGCGGATACTACGAGCAGTACTTC. Translation: CASSYGSGYYEQYF.

This clonotype was counted a few times. The rearrangement uses TRBV11-3 and TRBJ2-1; no reliable D call. The germline V gene has CDR1 SGHNT and CDR2 YENEEA. CDR3 size: 15 residues. Between the trimmed V and J ends, which lost 3 bases and 5 bases, there was a span of 14 bases. CDR3 coding DNA: TGTGCCAGCAGCTTCGGCTTGACGGCGCACAATGAGCAGTTCTTC. Translated, it gives CASSFGLTAHNEQFF.

The chain is built from TRBV28 and TRBJ2-4; D might be TRBD1 (6 bases). The V gene's germline CDR1 is MDHEN and CDR2 SYDVKM. Trimming took off 6 bases at V and 5 bases at J, with 17 bases between the two ends. The CDR3 contains 15 residues. CDR3 nucleotide sequence: TGTGCCAGCAGGCCTTTACAGGGTGTACAAAACATTCAGTACTTC. It yields the protein CASRPLQGVQNIQYF.

The chain links TRBV4-2 to TRBJ1-1; no firm D call. The CDR3 length is 14 residues. Looked up from germline, CDR1 is LGHNA and CDR2 is YNFKEQ. V lost 4 bases and J lost 0, with 9 bases in between. The CDR3 nucleotides are TGTGCCAGCAGCCCTGGAACCATGAACACTGAAGCTTTCTTT. Its protein is CASSPGTMNTEAFF.

V gene TRBV28 combines with J gene TRBJ2-3; possible D gene TRBD2, 6 bases. CDR3 size: 15 residues. The V and J ends lost 2 bases and 4 bases respectively, with 13 bases between them. The germline CDR1 and CDR2 sequences are MDHEN and SYDVKM. CDR3 bases: TGTGCCAGCAGTTTACGCTCCCGCGGGGCAGATACGCAGTATTTT. Its translation is CASSLRSRGADTQYF.

This clonotype was detected only a few times. This chain connects TRBV13 to TRBJ2-4; 10 bases match TRBD2. The CDR3 totals 16 residues. In germline, CDR1 is PRHDT, CDR2 FYEKMQ (reference sequence). The V gene end was trimmed by 5 bases and the J gene end by 1 base; junction bases not matched to a gene: 5. The CDR3 sequence: CASSHGSGRAKNIQYF. DNA for the CDR3: TGTGCCAGCAGCCATGGTAGCGGGAGGGCCAAAAACATTCAGTACTTC.